This entry lists 27 T cell receptor beta chains sequenced from one sample in a study of blood T cell repertoires in COVID-19. Clones were read by immunoSEQ multiplex PCR, and TCRdb kept only the in-frame ones, dropping some. This sample has tens of thousands of clones, with about 90% found just once. Sequencing was done on a sample of peripheral blood. These receptors came from a human donor with active COVID-19. The donor label of this sample is uncertain.

This chain joins TRBV5-1 and TRBJ2-5, with D tentatively TRBD2 (5 bases). CDR1 is SGHRS and CDR2 is YFSETQ in the germline V gene. V was trimmed by 1 base and J by 7 bases, leaving 11 bases between them. The CDR3 is made up of 13 amino acids. The CDR3 loop reads CASSLLDSGTQYF. The CDR3 DNA follows: TGCGCCAGCAGCTTGTTGGACTCCGGGACCCAGTACTTC.

This chain uses TRBV18 with TRBJ1-5, with 8 bases that match TRBD1. V shed 3 bases and J 8 bases; nucleotides not matched to a gene: 6. Germline CDR1 reads KGHSH; CDR2 reads LQKENI. This CDR3 region has 14 residues. CDR3 nucleotides: TGTGCCAGCTCACCCGGGGACAGGATGGAGCCCCAGCATTTT. Its translation is CASSPGDRMEPQHF.

The chain carries TRBV9 and TRBJ2-2, with D possibly TRBD2 on 5 matching bases. V shed 0 bases and J shed 8 bases, with 8 bases lying between them. Germline CDR1 SGDLS, CDR2 YYNGEE. The CDR3 has 13 amino acids. The CDR3 loop is CASSVATGGELFF. CDR3 in DNA: TGTGCCAGCAGCGTAGCTACGGGGGGGGAGCTGTTTTTT.

The chain is built from TRBV7-9 and TRBJ1-5; maybe TRBD1 (6 bases). With 0 bases removed from V and 7 bases from J, the gap between germline ends came to 10 bases. Germline values: CDR1 SEHNR, CDR2 FQNEAQ (reference sequence). The CDR3 has 14 amino acids. Written as DNA, the CDR3 is TGTGCCAGCAGCTTAGCGGGGGCAAGCCAGCCCCAGCATTTT. It yields the protein CASSLAGASQPQHF.

V gene TRBV9 combines with J gene TRBJ2-1, with TRBD1 matching 7 bases. V gave up 7 bases and J gave up 7 bases; unmatched junction bases: 20. The CDR3 runs 17 residues. Germline values: CDR1 SGDLS, CDR2 YYNGEE. The CDR3 reads CASASRDSFPGTNEQFF. CDR3 DNA sequence: TGTGCCAGCGCATCCCGGGACAGTTTTCCTGGAACAAATGAGCAGTTCTTC.

The chain combines TRBV4-3 with TRBJ1-3; a possible D gene is TRBD1 (5 bases). CDR3 size: 17 residues. Germline V gives CDR1 LGHNA, CDR2 YSLEER. The V gene lost 0 bases and the J gene lost 4 bases, with 16 bases spanning the gap. The CDR3 loop is CASSQEAFEGAGNTIYF. CDR3 nucleotides: TGCGCCAGCAGCCAAGAGGCTTTTGAAGGGGCCGGAAACACCATATATTTT.

The rearrangement uses TRBV6-5 and TRBJ1-1; 7 positions match TRBD1. The V and J ends lost 10 bases and 0 bases, in that order; junction bases with no gene match: 8. Germline V gene sequence: CDR1 MNHEY, CDR2 SVGAGI. The CDR3 spans 14 residues. CDR3 sequence: CAIRDSVLNTEAFF. CDR3 nucleotide sequence: TGTGCCATACGGGACAGCGTCCTGAACACTGAAGCTTTCTTT.

The J gene is TRBJ2-3, the V gene TRBV19; D is unclear. The CDR3 consists of 14 residues. Trimming removed 3 bases at V and 4 bases at J, with 11 bases between. The germline CDR1 and CDR2 sequences are LNHDA and SQIVND (reference sequence). This chain's CDR3 is CASSILLRPDTQYF. The DNA for the CDR3 is TGTGCCAGTAGTATTCTTTTGCGGCCAGATACGCAGTATTTT.

V is TRBV4-3 and J is TRBJ2-1; TRBD2 agrees at 16 bases. The V and J ends lost 4 bases and 6 bases, in that order; junction bases with no gene match: 9. The CDR3 loop spans 18 amino acids. Germline loops: CDR1 LGHNA, CDR2 YSLEER. CDR3 sequence reads: CASSRDPGLAGGGNEQFF. CDR3 sequence (DNA): TGCGCCAGCAGCCGAGACCCGGGACTAGCGGGGGGGGGCAATGAGCAGTTCTTC.

There are a few counts of this clone. The gene calls are TRBV7-3 and TRBJ2-7; D is unclear. The length of the CDR3 is 13 residues. The ends were cut back, 4 bases at V and 8 bases at J, with 15 bases in the middle. The germline V gene has CDR1 SGHTA and CDR2 FQGTGA. The CDR3 nucleotides are TGTGCCAGCAGCTCGGAACAGAAGATCAAGCAGTACTTC. Translating it yields CASSSEQKIKQYF.

V is TRBV5-6 and J is TRBJ2-7, with a possible D match to TRBD2 (6 bases). Trimming left V 4 bases short and J 0 bases short, with 17 bases between. The germline gives CDR1 SGHDT, CDR2 YYEEEE. CDR3 length: 16 amino acids. The CDR3 DNA is TGTGCCAGCAGCATCCGCGGGACTCGGACCTCCTACGAGCAGTACTTC. Its translation is CASSIRGTRTSYEQYF.

The rearrangement joins TRBV21-1 to TRBJ2-1; no check of the table's D call, TRBD1, against the DNA was made. TRBV21-1 is a known pseudogene. The CDR3 runs to 14 residues. CDR3 DNA: TGTGCCAGCAGCAAAGTTGACAACTACAATGAGCAGTTCTTC. Residues: CASSKVDNYNEQFF.

The rearrangement links TRBV6-5 to TRBJ2-2; TRBD1 matches 8 bases. V was clipped by 2 bases and J by 6 bases; unmatched bases: 2. Germline CDR1 reads MNHEY; CDR2 reads SVGAGI. The CDR3 is 14 residues long. The CDR3 sequence is CASSYNRGAGELFF. CDR3 bases: TGTGCCAGCAGTTACAACAGGGGGGCCGGGGAGCTGTTTTTT.

This sequence joins TRBV18 and TRBJ2-2; a possible D gene is TRBD2 (6 bases). CDR3 length: 17 residues. CDR1 and CDR2 (germline): KGHSH, LQKENI. With 3 bases removed from V and 4 bases from J, the gap between germline ends came to 18 bases. The CDR3 protein is CASSPPSGGKLTGELFF. The CDR3 DNA is TGTGCCAGCTCACCCCCTAGTGGGGGGAAACTCACCGGGGAGCTGTTTTTT.

The rearrangement joins TRBV7-6 to TRBJ2-1; 7 bases align to TRBD1. Trimming took 7 bases from V and 4 from J; bases not matched to a gene: 7. The CDR3 totals 14 residues. Germline-derived CDR1 and CDR2 are SGHVS and FNYEAQ. CDR3 sequence reads: CASTMGQLYNEQFF. As DNA, the CDR3 is TGTGCCAGCACCATGGGACAGCTTTACAATGAGCAGTTCTTC.

The chain uses TRBV2 and TRBJ2-5; D not resolved. Trimming pared 9 bases from V and 5 bases from J, leaving 13 bases between. The CDR3 extends over 12 amino acids. Germline CDR1 and CDR2: SNHLY and FYNNEI. The CDR3 loop reads CASSRQRETQYF. CDR3 DNA: TGTGCCAGTAGTCGACAACGGGAGACCCAGTACTTC.

This clone was seen more than once but under ten times. The rearrangement uses TRBV6-6 and TRBJ1-5; D is undetermined. The CDR3 has 15 residues. V gave up 5 bases and J gave up 6 bases, with 17 bases separating them. Germline loops: CDR1 MNHNY, CDR2 SVGAGI (reference sequence). This chain's CDR3 is CASSPMQGGFQPQHF. The CDR3 DNA follows: TGTGCCAGCAGTCCTATGCAAGGAGGATTTCAGCCCCAGCATTTT.

This chain uses TRBV6-5 with TRBJ1-1, with 8 bases fitting TRBD1. Germline loops: CDR1 MNHEY, CDR2 SVGAGI. The CDR3 has 15 residues. The V segment lost 4 bases and the J segment 5 bases; nucleotides outside the gene matches: 9. DNA of the CDR3: TGTGCCAGCAGTTCCAATCAGGGGGCGGGGACTGAAGCTTTCTTT. Translation: CASSSNQGAGTEAFF.

The chain links TRBV12-5 to TRBJ1-6; D is ambiguous. The ends were cut back, 0 bases at V and 4 bases at J, with 10 bases in the middle. CDR3 length equals 16 residues. CDR1 LGHNT and CDR2 FRNRAP come from the germline V gene. CDR3 loop: CASGLVRPGYNSPLHF. CDR3 DNA: TGTGCTAGTGGTTTGGTACGACCCGGGTATAATTCACCCCTCCACTTT.

V is TRBV7-9 and J is TRBJ1-2; D is unresolved. From germline, CDR1 is SEHNR and CDR2 FQNEAQ (reference sequence). The CDR3 length is 14 residues. Trimming removed 4 bases at V and 4 bases at J, with 13 bases between. The CDR3 nucleotides read TGTGCCAGCAGCTCGACGGCGACTATCTATGGCTACACCTTC. Translation gives CASSSTATIYGYTF.

Only one count was recorded for this clone. V gene TRBV5-5 combines with J gene TRBJ2-7; perhaps TRBD1 as D (6 bases). V was trimmed by 4 bases and J by 2 bases, leaving 10 bases between them. CDR1 is SGHKS, CDR2 YYEKEE, per germline (reference sequence). CDR3 length: 13 amino acids. The CDR3 nucleotides are TGTGCCAGCAGCATGGGGGACACCTACGAGCAGTACTTC. Translation: CASSMGDTYEQYF.

This rearrangement joins TRBV6-1 to TRBJ2-2; 8 bases are shared with TRBD1. Germline V gene sequence: CDR1 MNHNS, CDR2 SASEGT. Losses at the gene ends were 2 bases for V and 7 bases for J; bases not matched to a gene: 12. The CDR3 spans 17 residues. DNA of the CDR3: TGTGCCAGCAGTGAATCGGGCAGGGGGCGCGTTTTCGGGGAGCTGTTTTTT. As protein: CASSESGRGRVFGELFF.

The sample holds a few counts of this clone. The rearrangement uses TRBV4-1 and TRBJ1-4; 7 bases agree with TRBD1. V trimming: 1 base; J trimming: 2 bases; junction bases outside the gene matches: 4. CDR1 is MGHRA, CDR2 YSYEKL, per germline. This CDR3 spans 16 amino acids. CDR3 in DNA: TGCGCCAGCAGCCAAGGACAGGGACAGACTAATGAAAAACTGTTTTTT. It codes for CASSQGQGQTNEKLFF.

The V gene is TRBV5-6, the J gene TRBJ2-5, with TRBD2 matching 7 bases. The V gene end was trimmed by 0 bases and the J gene end by 4 bases; junction bases not matched to a gene: 6. In germline, CDR1 is SGHDT, CDR2 YYEEEE. The CDR3 has 15 amino acids. The CDR3 coding sequence is TGTGCCAGCAGCTTGGTACCGGGCGGGGGAGAGACCCAGTACTTC. Translation gives CASSLVPGGGETQYF.

This clone was seen a single time. The CDR3: CASSQDPPKQYF. CDR3 nucleotides: TGTGCCAGCAGCCAAGATCCCCCTAAGCAGTACTTC. The chain couples TRBV14 to TRBJ2-7, with D hard to call. The germline V and J ends were trimmed by 0 bases and 8 bases, with 8 bases remaining between them. The CDR3 covers 12 residues. CDR1 is SGHDN, CDR2 FVKESK, per germline.

V usage is TRBV5-1 and J usage is TRBJ1-3; the D is unclear. In germline, CDR1 is SGHRS, CDR2 YFSETQ. Trimming shortened V by 0 bases and J by 4 bases, and 11 bases separated the two germline ends. The CDR3 has 15 amino acids. CDR3 sequence reads: CASSLAIDSGNTIYF. The CDR3, as DNA: TGCGCCAGCAGCTTGGCCATAGATTCGGGAAACACCATATATTTT.

This chain connects TRBV5-1 to TRBJ1-2; 11 nucleotides align to TRBD1. Germline CDR1 and CDR2: SGHRS and YFSETQ. This CDR3 is 15 amino acids long. After removal of 1 base from V and 6 bases from J, the junction contained 5 bases not matched to a gene. The CDR3 bases are TGCGCCAGCAGCTTGAAACGGACAGGGGGCGATGGCTACACCTTC. Protein sequence: CASSLKRTGGDGYTF.